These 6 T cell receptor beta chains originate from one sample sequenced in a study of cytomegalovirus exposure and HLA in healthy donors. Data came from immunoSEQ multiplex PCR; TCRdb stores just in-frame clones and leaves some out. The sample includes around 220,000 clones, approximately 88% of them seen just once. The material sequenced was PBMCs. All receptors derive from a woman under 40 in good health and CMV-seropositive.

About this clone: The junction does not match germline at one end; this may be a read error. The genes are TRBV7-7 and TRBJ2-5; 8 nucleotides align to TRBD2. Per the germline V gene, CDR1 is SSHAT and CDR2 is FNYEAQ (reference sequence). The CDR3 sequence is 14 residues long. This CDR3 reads CASSFGGRQETQYF. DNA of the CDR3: TGTGCTAGCAGCTTCGGCGGGAGGCAAGAGACCCAGTACTTC. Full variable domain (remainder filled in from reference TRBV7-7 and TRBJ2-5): GAGVSQSPRYKVTKRGQDVTLRCDPISSHATLYWYQQALGQGPEFLTYFNYEAQPDKSGLPSDRFSAERPEGSISTLTIQRTEQRDSAMYRCASSFGGRQETQYFGPGTRLLVL.

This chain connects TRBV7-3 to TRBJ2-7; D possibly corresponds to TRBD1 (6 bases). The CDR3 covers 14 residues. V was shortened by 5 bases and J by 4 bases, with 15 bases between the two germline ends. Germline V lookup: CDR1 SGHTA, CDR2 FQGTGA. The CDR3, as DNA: TGTGCCAGCAGCCCAGGGGACGGCAGATACGAGCAGTACTTC. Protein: CASSPGDGRYEQYF.

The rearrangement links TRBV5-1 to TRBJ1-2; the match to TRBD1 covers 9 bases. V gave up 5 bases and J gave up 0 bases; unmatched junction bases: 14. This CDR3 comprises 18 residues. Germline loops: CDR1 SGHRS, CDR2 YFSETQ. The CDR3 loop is CASSYSSDRGSTNYGYTF. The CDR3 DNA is TGCGCCAGCAGTTACTCCTCGGACAGGGGCTCTACTAACTATGGCTACACCTTC.

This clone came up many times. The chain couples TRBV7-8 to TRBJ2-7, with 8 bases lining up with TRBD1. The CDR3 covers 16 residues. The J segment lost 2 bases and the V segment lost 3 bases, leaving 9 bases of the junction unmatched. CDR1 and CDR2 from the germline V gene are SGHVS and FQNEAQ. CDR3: CASSFLDRGGTYEQYF. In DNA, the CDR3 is TGTGCCAGCAGCTTCTTAGACAGGGGCGGGACCTACGAGCAGTACTTC.

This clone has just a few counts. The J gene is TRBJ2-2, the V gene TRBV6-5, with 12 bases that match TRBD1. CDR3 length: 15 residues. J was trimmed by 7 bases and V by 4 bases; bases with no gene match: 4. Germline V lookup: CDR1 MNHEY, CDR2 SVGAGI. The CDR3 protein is CASSLGQGADGELFF. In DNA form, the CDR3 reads TGTGCCAGCAGTTTGGGACAGGGGGCGGACGGGGAGCTGTTTTTT.

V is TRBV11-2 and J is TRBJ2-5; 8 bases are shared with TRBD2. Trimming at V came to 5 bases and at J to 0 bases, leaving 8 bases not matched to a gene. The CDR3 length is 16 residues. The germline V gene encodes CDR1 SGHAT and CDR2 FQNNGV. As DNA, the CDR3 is TGTGCCAGCAGCCCCACTAGCGGTTGGTACCAAGAGACCCAGTACTTC. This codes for CASSPTSGWYQETQYF.